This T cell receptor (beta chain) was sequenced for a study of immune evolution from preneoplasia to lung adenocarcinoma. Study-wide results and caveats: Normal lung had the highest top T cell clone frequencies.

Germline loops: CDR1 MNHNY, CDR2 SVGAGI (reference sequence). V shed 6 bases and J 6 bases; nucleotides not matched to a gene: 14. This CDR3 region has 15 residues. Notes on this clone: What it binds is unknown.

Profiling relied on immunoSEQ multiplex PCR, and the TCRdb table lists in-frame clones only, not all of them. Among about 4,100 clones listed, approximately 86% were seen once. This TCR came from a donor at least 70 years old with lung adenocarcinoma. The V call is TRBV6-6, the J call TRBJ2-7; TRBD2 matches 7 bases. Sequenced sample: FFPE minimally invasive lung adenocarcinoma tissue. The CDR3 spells CASRPPAGTAAEQYF. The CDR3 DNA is TGTGCCAGCAGACCCCCAGCGGGAACAGCTGCCGAGCAGTACTTC.